This entry features one T cell receptor (beta chain) sequence. What it recognizes is unknown. From germline, CDR1 is SGHNT and CDR2 YYREEE (reference sequence). This CDR3 has 15 amino acids. V shed 0 bases and J 3 bases; nucleotides not matched to a gene: 1. The data derive from a study of OX40 agonist ivuxolimab in advanced cancers. Study-level background: With a range of roughly 20 to 80, age averaged approximately 55 years, and around 80% were male. General observations from the study: Clones of CD4+ and CD8+ blood T cells grew by week 6 at doses of 0.1 to 3.0 mg/kg.

Baseline, cycle 4 day 1, and cycle 7 day 1 were the blood sampling points. Repertoires were generated with immunoSEQ multiplex PCR, while TCRdb's copy carries only in-frame clones and drops some. In the table there are tens of thousands of clones, roughly 94% of which are singletons. The V and J genes are TRBV5-4 and TRBJ2-4, with 9 bases matching TRBD1. This sample comprised CD4+ or CD8+ T cells sorted from blood, obtained in a trial of the OX40 agonist ivuxolimab. This clonotype originated in an adult with an advanced solid tumor such as melanoma, head and neck, liver or kidney cancer. As DNA, the CDR3 is TGTGCCAGCAGCTTGGGGGGACAGGGCAAAAACATTCAGTACTTC. Amino acids: CASSLGGQGKNIQYF.